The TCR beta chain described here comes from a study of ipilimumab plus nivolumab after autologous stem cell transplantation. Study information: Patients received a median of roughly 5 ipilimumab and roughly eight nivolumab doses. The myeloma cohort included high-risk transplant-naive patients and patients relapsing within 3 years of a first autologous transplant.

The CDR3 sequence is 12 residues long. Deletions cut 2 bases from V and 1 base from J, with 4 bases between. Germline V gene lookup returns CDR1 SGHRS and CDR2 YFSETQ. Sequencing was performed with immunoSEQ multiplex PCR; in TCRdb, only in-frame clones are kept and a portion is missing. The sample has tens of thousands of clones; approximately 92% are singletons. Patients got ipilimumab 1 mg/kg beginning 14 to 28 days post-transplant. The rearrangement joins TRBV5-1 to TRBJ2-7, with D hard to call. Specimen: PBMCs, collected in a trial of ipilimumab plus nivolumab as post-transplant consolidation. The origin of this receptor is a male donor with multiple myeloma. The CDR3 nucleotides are TGCGCCAGCAGCTTCCTTTCCTACGAGCAGTACTTC. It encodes CASSFLSYEQYF.